The 7 T cell receptor beta chains reported below all come from one sample, sequenced in a study of early stage breast cancer tumors. Sequencing was performed with immunoSEQ multiplex PCR; in TCRdb, only in-frame clones are kept and a portion is missing. This sample has just over 70,000 clones, with 79% found just once. The sequenced sample consisted of blood. Receptors originate from a person in their sixties with breast cancer.

The chain employs TRBV5-4 and TRBJ2-5; D remains ambiguous. Germline CDR1 and CDR2: SGHNT and YYREEE (reference sequence). Trimming cost V 1 base and J 5 bases, with 6 bases left between them. The CDR3 is 12 amino acids. Here the CDR3 DNA reads TGTGCCAGCAGCTTGATGGGGGAGACCCAGTACTTC. Its translation: CASSLMGETQYF.

The chain has TRBV7-3 and TRBJ1-1; 10 nucleotides line up with TRBD1. Looked up from germline, CDR1 is SGHTA and CDR2 is FQGTGA. CDR3 length equals 13 residues. V was pared by 4 bases and J by 12 bases, with 8 bases of the junction left unmatched. The CDR3 is CASSSTGTGVTFF. The CDR3, as DNA: TGTGCCAGCAGCTCCACGGGGACAGGGGTTACTTTCTTT.

This chain uses TRBV5-1 with TRBJ2-5, with D perhaps being TRBD1 or TRBD2 (5 bases each). The germline V gene encodes CDR1 SGHRS and CDR2 YFSETQ. This CDR3 contains 15 residues. V dropped 0 bases and J dropped 2 bases, with 11 bases sitting between them. This CDR3 reads CASSLGGPMQETQYF. For the CDR3, the DNA is TGCGCCAGCAGCTTGGGGGGACCTATGCAAGAGACCCAGTACTTC.

V gene TRBV10-3 combines with J gene TRBJ2-5; 13 bases fit TRBD2. V trimming: 0 bases; J trimming: 5 bases; junction bases outside the gene matches: 6. The V gene's germline CDR1 is ENHRY and CDR2 SYGVKD. The CDR3 is 17 residues long. The CDR3 coding sequence is TGTGCCATCAGTGAGTCGACTGGACTAGCGGGAGTCGAGACCCAGTACTTC. As protein: CAISESTGLAGVETQYF.

The chain has TRBV2 and TRBJ2-7; D ambiguous. The CDR3 contains 13 residues. Germline lookup yields CDR1 SNHLY and CDR2 FYNNEI. V was shortened by 1 base and J by 4 bases, with 8 bases between the two germline ends. CDR3 sequence reads: CASSEDEFYEQYF. The CDR3 nucleotides read TGTGCCAGCAGTGAAGACGAATTTTACGAGCAGTACTTC.

The chain uses TRBV7-2 and TRBJ2-7; TRBD2 might be the D (5 bases). The CDR3 is 15 residues long. Between the trimmed V and J ends, which lost 5 bases and 0 bases, there was a span of 14 bases. The germline V gene encodes CDR1 SGHTA and CDR2 FQGNSA. The DNA of the CDR3 is TGTGCCAGCAGCCGGAGGAGTGGTATCTCCTACGAGCAGTACTTC. This codes for CASSRRSGISYEQYF.

V usage is TRBV5-1 and J usage is TRBJ1-4; TRBD1 might be the D (5 bases). Trimming stripped 7 bases from V and 8 bases from J, with 21 bases between. There are 15 residues in the CDR3. Per the germline V gene, CDR1 is SGHRS and CDR2 is YFSETQ. The CDR3 DNA sequence: TGCGCCAGCGCTGCAGGCCAGGTGGGGCGGGAAAAACTGTTTTTT. This gives the protein CASAAGQVGREKLFF.